The 6 T cell receptor beta chains reported below all come from one sample, sequenced in a study of cytomegalovirus exposure and HLA in healthy donors. Primers: 60 Vbeta forward and 13 Jbeta reverse. The method was immunoSEQ multiplex PCR; TCRdb's version includes in-frame clones alone and lacks a portion of them. The table lists roughly 140,000 clones, under 70% of them singletons, with about 3% in the top ten. The sequenced sample was PBMCs. The source of these receptors is a woman between 25 and 40 years old in good health and CMV-seropositive.

V is TRBV7-2 and J is TRBJ1-5; TRBD1 is a possible D gene (6 bases). CDR3 length equals 15 residues. The V and J ends lost 4 bases and 4 bases respectively, with 14 bases between them. The germline V gene has CDR1 SGHTA and CDR2 FQGNSA. The CDR3 bases are TGTGCCAGCAGCTCAGGGGTTAGTCGGAATCAGCCCCAGCATTTT. As protein: CASSSGVSRNQPQHF.

In this sample, this clone turned up once. Since no conserved phenylalanine or tryptophan closes the CDR3, a read error is the likely cause. The J gene is TRBJ1-5, the V gene TRBV19; D call uncertain. This CDR3 contains 14 residues. V gave up 3 bases and J gave up 3 bases, with 9 bases separating them. Germline-derived CDR1 and CDR2 are LNHDA and SQIVND (reference sequence). CDR3 sequence (DNA): TGTGCCAGTAGTATTAGCAGAGCCAATCAGCCCCAGCATGTT. This encodes CASSISRANQPQHV.

The chain combines TRBV9 with TRBJ2-1; TRBD2 matches at 8 bases. Per the germline V gene, CDR1 is SGDLS and CDR2 is YYNGEE. This CDR3 has 15 residues. The junction had 6 bases not matched to a gene; V was cut back by 3 bases and J by 4 bases. This CDR3 reads CASSATGTSYNEQFF. The CDR3 DNA follows: TGTGCCAGCAGCGCTACCGGGACTAGTTACAATGAGCAGTTCTTC.

V usage is TRBV29-1 and J usage is TRBJ1-3, with D tentatively TRBD1 (6 bases). This CDR3 comprises 16 residues. Germline CDR1 reads SQVTM; CDR2 reads ANQGSEA. V was trimmed by 0 bases and J by 0 bases, leaving 12 bases between them. For the CDR3, the DNA is TGCAGCGTTGAAGATCTTCGGGACAACTCTGGAAACACCATATATTTT. It encodes CSVEDLRDNSGNTIYF.

This clone was found once. The J gene is TRBJ2-7, the V gene TRBV25-1; TRBD1 aligns across 9 bases. There are 15 residues in the CDR3. After removal of 3 bases from V and 3 bases from J, the junction contained 6 bases not matched to a gene. The germline CDR1 and CDR2 sequences are MGHDK and SYGVNS. The CDR3 nucleotides read TGTGCCAGCAGTGACGCCGGGACAGGGAACTACGAGCAGTACTTC. Its translation: CASSDAGTGNYEQYF.

The chain links TRBV5-4 to TRBJ2-7; TRBD2 is a possible D gene (5 bases). The CDR3 consists of 15 residues. Germline-derived CDR1 and CDR2 are SGHNT and YYREEE (reference sequence). V was pared by 0 bases and J by 6 bases, with 16 bases between. CDR3 amino acids: CASSLAPASNSEQYF. The CDR3 DNA sequence: TGTGCCAGCAGCTTGGCCCCGGCTAGCAACAGCGAGCAGTACTTC.